The clone carrying this T cell receptor beta chain was found many times. The target antigen is unknown. This record belongs to a study of T-cell reconstitution after alpha-beta-depleted transplantation in children. General study results and limits: About two months after transplant, alpha-beta T cells reportedly came from several hundred expanded graft clones. T-cell counts and diversity were attributed mostly to newly produced T cells one year after transplant. Surviving recipient T cells and thymic progenitors produced the high day-60 TCRbeta diversity seen in some patients.

Using unique molecular identifiers, the investigators prepared the TCRbeta library. Each CDR3 protein is one row after TCRdb ran MiXCR on the PCR reads. The sample includes 80,000 or so distinct CDR3 sequences, 12% to 15% seen only once; the top ten take 27%. This receptor was identified in a male patient under 10 years old who had a stem cell transplant for acute lymphoblastic leukemia, so the T cells may come from the graft donor. Sequencing was performed on PBMCs, mostly from graft donor cells, taken 180 days after TCRalphabeta/CD19-depleted stem cell transplant.

The CDR3 reads CSARLRPGTGLAQPQHF. CDR3 in DNA: TGCAGTGCTAGACTGCGACCTGGAACAGGGTTGGCTCAGCCCCAGCATTTT. The rearrangement links TRBV20-1 to TRBJ1-5; tentative D call: TRBD1 (6 bases). The V end lost 2 bases, the J end lost 6 bases, and 23 bases lay between the germline ends. Germline values: CDR1 DFQATT, CDR2 SNEGSKA (reference sequence). The CDR3 sequence is 17 residues long.